The clone carrying this TCR beta chain appeared a few times. The data stem from a study of shared clonotypes between healthy human individuals. Whole-study context: In total, the donors were a couple of women and a few men aged 18 to 49.

Each replicate PCR on the sorted subsets used 200 to 250 ng DNA (roughly 32,000 T cell genomes). Only in-frame clones appear in the TCRdb table, and some are missing; sequencing was by immunoSEQ multiplex PCR. Of 1 million to 1.2 million clones listed, about 80% are singletons. Looked up from germline, CDR1 is SGHRS and CDR2 is YFSETQ. Trimming stripped 4 bases from V and 5 bases from J, with 15 bases between. The CDR3 has 14 amino acids. The clonotype originates from a man aged 18-30 years in good health. Some clones in this sample may be carry-over from other donors' samples. The specimen sequenced was memory CD4+ T cells from PBMCs. Subset here: CD45RA-negative fraction. The rearrangement joins TRBV5-1 to TRBJ2-5, with no clear D. CDR3 sequence (DNA): TGCGCCAGCAGCCCTAGGTCGTTGAGGGAGACCCAGTACTTC. It is translated as CASSPRSLRETQYF.